One and the same sample provided the 30 T cell receptor beta chains below, sequenced in a study of beta chain features in type 1 diabetes. Every bit of the isolated RNA underwent reverse transcription, so sequencing read expressed TCRB transcripts. Generated by immunoSEQ multiplex PCR, the TCRdb table keeps only in-frame clones and is missing some. The profile shows 350,000 to 450,000 clones, roughly 14% of them singletons. The sequenced sample consisted of naive CD4+ T cells from blood. The receptors derive from a man younger than 40 in good health.

The sample holds one count of this clone. CDR3 bases: TGTGCCAGCAGCGAGGGGCGAGAAGATTCCTATGGCTACACCTTC. Protein sequence: CASSEGREDSYGYTF. The chain combines TRBV5-4 with TRBJ1-2, with D maybe TRBD1 (5 bases). V dropped 4 bases and J dropped 4 bases, with 17 bases sitting between them. In germline, CDR1 is SGHNT, CDR2 YYREEE (reference sequence). CDR3 length: 15 amino acids.

In its sample, this clone was seen a few times. The chain couples TRBV7-2 to TRBJ2-6, with no clear D. V dropped 5 bases and J dropped 2 bases, with 13 bases sitting between them. The CDR3 is made up of 16 amino acids. CDR1 and CDR2 (germline): SGHTA, FQGNSA. CDR3 sequence reads: CASSQPVRPGANVLTF. The DNA for the CDR3 is TGTGCCAGCAGCCAACCGGTCCGACCTGGGGCCAACGTCCTGACTTTC.

CDR3 nucleotide sequence: TGCGCCAGCAGCACCCGGACAGGCGCAGATACGCAGTATTTT. This codes for CASSTRTGADTQYF. This chain uses TRBV5-1 with TRBJ2-3, with 7 bases fitting TRBD1. The germline V gene encodes CDR1 SGHRS and CDR2 YFSETQ. Germline trimming cut 4 bases from V and 4 bases from J; bases unmatched to any gene: 6. CDR3 length: 14 residues.

The chain links TRBV29-1 to TRBJ1-1; possibly TRBD1 for D (6 bases). The CDR3 length is 13 residues. V was cut by 2 bases and J by 1 base, with 8 bases left in between. Germline CDR1 and CDR2: SQVTM and ANQGSEA. The CDR3, as DNA: TGCAGCGTTGAAAGGGACACGAACACTGAAGCTTTCTTT. It codes for CSVERDTNTEAFF. Complete variable domain (other parts from reference TRBV29-1 and TRBJ1-1): SAVISQKPSRDICQRGTSLTIQCQVDSQVTMMFWYRQQPGQSLTLIATANQGSEATYESGFVIDKFPISRPNLTFSTLTVSNMSPEDSSIYLCSVERDTNTEAFFGQGTRLTVV.

This clone turned up a few times. The rearrangement uses TRBV19 and TRBJ1-5; D is unresolved. Trimming removed 5 bases from V and 3 bases from J, with 11 bases in between. The CDR3 is 14 amino acids. The V gene's germline CDR1 is LNHDA and CDR2 SQIVND (reference sequence). The DNA for the CDR3 is TGTGCCAGTAGTCCCTTGGGAAACAATCAGCCCCAGCATTTT. It translates to CASSPLGNNQPQHF.

This chain uses TRBV30 with TRBJ1-1, with D perhaps TRBD1 (5 bases). Germline assignment: CDR1 GTSNPN and CDR2 SVGIG (reference sequence). This CDR3 spans 12 amino acids. Deletions cut 5 bases from V and 0 bases from J, with 7 bases between. Here the CDR3 DNA reads TGTGCCTGGGGACACTTGAACACTGAAGCTTTCTTT. The encoded protein is CAWGHLNTEAFF.

This clone turned up a few times. J is TRBJ2-1 and V is TRBV9; perhaps D is TRBD1 or TRBD2 (6 bases each). The CDR3 runs to 13 residues. The V and J ends lost 3 bases and 7 bases respectively, with 11 bases between them. The germline V gene has CDR1 SGDLS and CDR2 YYNGEE. The CDR3 DNA reads as TGTGCCAGCAGCGGGGGGGCCGTGAATGAGCAGTTCTTC. It specifies CASSGGAVNEQFF.

The rearrangement joins TRBV4-1 to TRBJ2-1, with 7 bases aligning to TRBD2. Germline CDR1 MGHRA, CDR2 YSYEKL. Trimming at V came to 7 bases and at J to 4 bases, leaving 10 bases not matched to a gene. The CDR3 covers 15 residues. The CDR3 here is CASTHGLAEYNEQFF. The CDR3 region has the DNA TGCGCCAGCACCCATGGCCTAGCGGAGTACAATGAGCAGTTCTTC.

The chain has TRBV7-9 and TRBJ2-3; no definite D call. V dropped 5 bases and J dropped 4 bases, with 22 bases sitting between them. CDR3 length: 17 amino acids. Germline V gene lookup returns CDR1 SEHNR and CDR2 FQNEAQ (reference sequence). DNA for the CDR3: TGTGCCAGCAGCGCAAACATTCTCTCGAGCGTCGCAGATACGCAGTATTTT. Its translation: CASSANILSSVADTQYF.

This clone was recorded a few times. The chain is built from TRBV25-1 and TRBJ2-1; 7 positions agree with TRBD1. J lost 8 bases, V lost 2 bases, and 6 bases had no gene match. CDR3 length: 14 amino acids. CDR1 is MGHDK and CDR2 is SYGVNS in the germline V gene. The CDR3 reads CASSEQGVIDEQFF. DNA of the CDR3: TGTGCCAGCAGTGAACAGGGGGTTATTGATGAGCAGTTCTTC.

This chain links TRBV18 with TRBJ2-5; D not resolved. CDR1 is KGHSH and CDR2 is LQKENI in the germline V gene. The germline V and J ends were trimmed by 3 bases and 7 bases, with 12 bases remaining between them. CDR3 length: 13 amino acids. The CDR3 spells CASSPLRVATQYF. CDR3 nucleotides: TGTGCCAGCTCACCCCTCCGAGTTGCGACCCAGTACTTC. Looking up the rest from reference TRBV18 and TRBJ2-5 gives the full variable domain: NAGVMQNPRHLVRRRGQEARLRCSPMKGHSHVYWYRQLPEEGLKFMVYLQKENIIDESGMPKERFSAEFPKEGPSILRIQQVVRGDSAAYFCASSPLRVATQYFGPGTRLLVL.

This clone was seen a handful of times. The V call is TRBV5-1, the J call TRBJ2-3; 7 bases fit TRBD2. Losses at the gene ends were 4 bases for V and 2 bases for J; bases not matched to a gene: 7. The CDR3 contains 15 residues. Germline values: CDR1 SGHRS, CDR2 YFSETQ. CDR3 sequence: CASSIAGTNTDTQYF. CDR3 DNA: TGCGCCAGCAGCATAGCCGGGACTAACACAGATACGCAGTATTTT.

This clone appeared a few times. This rearrangement joins TRBV30 to TRBJ1-1; perhaps TRBD1 as D (5 bases). Germline V gives CDR1 GTSNPN, CDR2 SVGIG (reference sequence). Trimming took 4 bases from V and 7 from J, leaving 13 bases between them. The CDR3 contains 12 residues. The DNA for the CDR3 is TGTGCCTGGAAAACGACAGAATATGAAGCTTTCTTT. Translated: CAWKTTEYEAFF.

CDR3 sequence: CASSLGVGDMSQETQYF. The CDR3 bases are TGTGCCAGCAGCTTAGGCGTCGGGGACATGAGCCAAGAGACCCAGTACTTC. This chain connects TRBV7-2 to TRBJ2-5; the D gene is possibly TRBD1 (6 bases). The CDR3 is 17 amino acids. The ends were cut back, 1 base at V and 1 base at J, with 16 bases in the middle. Germline CDR1 is SGHTA and CDR2 is FQGNSA.

The chain links TRBV18 to TRBJ2-5; no firm D call. Germline V gene sequence: CDR1 KGHSH, CDR2 LQKENI. The CDR3 has 13 residues. V was shortened by 1 base and J by 10 bases, with 13 bases between the two germline ends. DNA of the CDR3: TGTGCCAGCTCACCACAGCAGACGGAAAGCCAGTACTTC. Residues: CASSPQQTESQYF.

The chain combines TRBV14 with TRBJ1-4; a weak D match, TRBD1 (5 bases). Deletions cut 1 base from V and 4 bases from J, with 10 bases between. Germline-derived CDR1 and CDR2 are SGHDN and FVKESK. The CDR3 is 15 amino acids. In nucleotides, the CDR3 is TGTGCCAGCAGCCAAGTCGGGGCATTTAATGAAAAACTGTTTTTT. It encodes CASSQVGAFNEKLFF.

The gene calls are TRBV30 and TRBJ1-1; 8 positions match TRBD1. From germline, CDR1 is GTSNPN and CDR2 SVGIG (reference sequence). The CDR3 totals 15 residues. J was trimmed by 1 base and V by 1 base; bases with no gene match: 5. In DNA, the CDR3 is TGTGCCTGGAGTGGGAGGACAGGGAGGAACACTGAAGCTTTCTTT. This translates into CAWSGRTGRNTEAFF.

The sample holds a few counts of this clone. The rearrangement joins TRBV19 to TRBJ2-4, with D perhaps matching TRBD1 (5 bases). CDR3 length: 20 residues. Germline V lookup: CDR1 LNHDA, CDR2 SQIVND (reference sequence). The V and J ends lost 1 base and 0 bases respectively, with 22 bases between them. CDR3 in DNA: TGTGCCAGTAGTATAGTCCCTCCAGGGCGGACCCACGTAGCCAAAAACATTCAGTACTTC. It specifies CASSIVPPGRTHVAKNIQYF.

V gene TRBV7-2 combines with J gene TRBJ1-2; no reliable D call. V shed 1 base and J shed 8 bases, with 14 bases lying between them. Germline V gene lookup returns CDR1 SGHTA and CDR2 FQGNSA. The CDR3 extends over 14 amino acids. CDR3 in DNA: TGTGCCAGCAGCTTAGGTAGAGGGCGCCTGGGCTACACCTTC. Residues: CASSLGRGRLGYTF.

This rearrangement joins TRBV19 to TRBJ2-1; D remains ambiguous. The germline CDR1 and CDR2 sequences are LNHDA and SQIVND (reference sequence). V lost 6 bases and J 4 bases, leaving 13 bases between the germline ends. The CDR3 runs to 14 residues. The CDR3 coding sequence is TGTGCCAGTAGCCCAGACACTGCTTACAATGAGCAGTTCTTC. Amino acids: CASSPDTAYNEQFF.

The sample holds many counts of this clone. The chain employs TRBV13 and TRBJ2-4; D is perhaps TRBD1 (6 bases). Trimming took 5 bases from V and 6 from J, leaving 14 bases between them. Germline V gene sequence: CDR1 PRHDT, CDR2 FYEKMQ (reference sequence). The CDR3 is 14 residues long. The chain's CDR3 is CASSRAGTTNIQYF. The CDR3, as DNA: TGTGCCAGCAGCCGGGCCGGGACAACAAACATTCAGTACTTC.

This chain's CDR3 is CSVGSGQETQYF. In nucleotides, the CDR3 is TGCAGCGTTGGCTCAGGGCAAGAGACCCAGTACTTC. The V and J genes are TRBV29-1 and TRBJ2-5; tentative D call: TRBD1 (5 bases). Trimming removed 4 bases from V and 2 bases from J, with 8 bases in between. Germline V lookup: CDR1 SQVTM, CDR2 ANQGSEA. CDR3 size: 12 residues.

V and J are TRBV7-2 and TRBJ2-3; D ambiguous. There are 14 residues in the CDR3. From germline, CDR1 is SGHTA and CDR2 FQGNSA. Trimming left V 7 bases short and J 0 bases short, with 11 bases between. The CDR3 nucleotides read TGTGCCAGCAACCCATCTCCGAGCACAGATACGCAGTATTTT. This codes for CASNPSPSTDTQYF.

The CDR3 DNA follows: TGTGCTAGTGGTTCGCGGCCCGGCGGGCGGGGAGAGACCCAGTACTTC. It codes for CASGSRPGGRGETQYF. The chain is built from TRBV12-5 and TRBJ2-5, with TRBD2 as a possible D gene (6 bases). The CDR3 length is 16 residues. The germline V gene encodes CDR1 LGHNT and CDR2 FRNRAP. Trimming left V 4 bases short and J 4 bases short, with 19 bases between. Full variable domain (outside the CDR3, taken from reference TRBV12-5 and TRBJ2-5): DARVTQTPRHKVTEMGQEVTMRCQPILGHNTVFWYRQTMMQGLELLAYFRNRAPLDDSGMPKDRFSAEMPDATLATLKIQPSEPRDSAVYFCASGSRPGGRGETQYFGPGTRLLVL.

This clone was counted a few times. This chain connects TRBV6-1 to TRBJ2-7, with TRBD2 matching 8 bases. Germline assignment: CDR1 MNHNS and CDR2 SASEGT. V was clipped by 8 bases and J by 6 bases; unmatched bases: 12. There are 14 residues in the CDR3. The CDR3 region is CASQARGGLGEQYF. In DNA form, the CDR3 reads TGTGCCAGCCAAGCTCGGGGGGGCCTGGGCGAGCAGTACTTC.

This clone was observed a few times. The chain links TRBV5-4 to TRBJ2-5, with D possibly being TRBD1 or TRBD2 (5 bases each). The ends were cut back, 4 bases at V and 1 base at J, with 11 bases in the middle. Germline-derived CDR1 and CDR2 are SGHNT and YYREEE (reference sequence). CDR3 length: 14 residues. CDR3 bases: TGTGCCAGCAGCAAAACGGGGCGCCAAGAGACCCAGTACTTC. This encodes CASSKTGRQETQYF.

V and J are TRBV5-4 and TRBJ2-5; 8 bases match TRBD1. V trimming: 4 bases; J trimming: 4 bases; junction bases outside the gene matches: 12. This CDR3 has 16 amino acids. Germline loops: CDR1 SGHNT, CDR2 YYREEE (reference sequence). DNA of the CDR3: TGTGCCAGCAGCCCTACGACAGGGGCCGGAGGAGAGACCCAGTACTTC. Encoded protein: CASSPTTGAGGETQYF. The variable domain in full, completed from reference TRBV5-4 and TRBJ2-5, reads ETGVTQSPTHLIKTRGQQVTLRCSSQSGHNTVSWYQQALGQGPQFIFQYYREEENGRGNFPPRFSGLQFPNYSSELNVNALELDDSALYLCASSPTTGAGGETQYFGPGTRLLVL.

The J gene is TRBJ2-2, the V gene TRBV15; no firm D call. CDR3 size: 14 residues. Trimming pared 7 bases from V and 5 bases from J, leaving 14 bases between. In germline, CDR1 is LNHNV, CDR2 YYDKDF (reference sequence). The DNA of the CDR3 is TGTGCCACCAAGTACCAGGTGGGGACCGGGGAGCTGTTTTTT. Its protein is CATKYQVGTGELFF.

CDR3 bases: TGTGCCAGCAGCCCCCTGGACGGCGGTACCTTACTTGAGTTCTTC. Its protein is CASSPLDGGTLLEFF. This chain uses TRBV5-4 with TRBJ2-1; D is unresolved. Trimming cost V 4 bases and J 14 bases, with 25 bases left between them. CDR1 is SGHNT and CDR2 is YYREEE in the germline V gene (reference sequence). This CDR3 is built from 15 residues.

This chain uses TRBV29-1 with TRBJ2-5; D tentatively fits TRBD1 or TRBD2 (6 bases each). V was clipped by 4 bases and J by 9 bases, with 21 bases between them. The CDR3 has 14 residues. Germline CDR1 SQVTM, CDR2 ANQGSEA. CDR3 in amino acids: CSVVNRAPRGSQYF. Here the CDR3 DNA reads TGCAGCGTTGTGAACAGGGCCCCCCGGGGGTCCCAGTACTTC.